This TCR beta chain stems from a study of blood T cells in healthy people across ages. The CDR3 is 14 residues long. Per the germline V gene, CDR1 is SGHRS and CDR2 is YFSETQ. V dropped 4 bases and J dropped 4 bases, with 14 bases sitting between them. At least 7 million PBMCs were isolated per sample. The use of a sample-barcoded 5' primer and a J-beta primer mix characterized a second PCR of about 7 to 12 cycles. TCRdb ran MiXCR on the 5' RACE reads and lists one entry per CDR3 protein. There are about 800,000 distinct CDR3 sequences in the sample; more than 20% occur only once, and approximately 3.7% lies in the top ten. These data are also associated with another study on T cells of mothers and their children. That source adds: Donation involved a few healthy Caucasian mothers and the six children that they had.

Material for sequencing was blood. The V gene is TRBV5-1, the J gene TRBJ1-2, with TRBD1 as a possible D gene (5 bases). This sequence was found in a boy between 10 and 17 years old in good health. This chain's CDR3 is CASSNERGLYGYTF. CDR3 nucleotides: TGCGCCAGCAGCAACGAACGGGGACTCTATGGCTACACCTTC. The whole variable domain, filled in from reference TRBV5-1 and TRBJ1-2, reads KAGVTQTPRYLIKTRGQQVTLSCSPISGHRSVSWYQQTPGQGLQFLFEYFSETQRNKGNFPGRFSGRQFSNSRSEMNVSTLELGDSALYLCASSNERGLYGYTFGSGTRLTVV.